One TCR beta chain is described in this entry. This clone was counted many times. It lacks a known antigen. The read ends 3 residues before the CDR3 terminus; that terminus is restored from the germline J gene. Predominantly Caucasian heritage was noted among both the CVID patients and the healthy controls. Heparinized peripheral whole blood samples of 5 to 8 ml were collected from each donor. Genomic DNA from adults with common variable immune deficiency (CVID) and from healthy adult controls was used for sequencing of TCRbeta CDR3 repertoires. The control group comprised approximately 22 healthy adult volunteers, approximately twelve female and about 10 male, aged roughly 23 to 75 years with a mean age of approximately 35. To isolate peripheral blood mononuclear cells, diluted blood was subjected to density centrifugation over Hypaque 1077 or Ficoll-Paque. Genomic DNA was extracted from unsorted mononuclear cells by Qiagen column purification or by a centrifugation-based method.

CVID samples and control samples contributed equivalent amounts of genomic DNA as sequencing input. For every sample, a 60 bp segment covering the rearranged TCRbeta CDR3 region was amplified and then sequenced. The immunoSEQ assay, a bias-corrected multiplex PCR combined with high-throughput sequencing, was used to amplify TCRbeta. Per the original workflow: Every unique nucleotide sequence was considered a clone and was annotated with V, D and J genes, copy number and frequency. Sequences were labeled productive if in frame, and non-productive if out of frame or containing stop codons. Clonality was calculated from Shannon's entropy as previously described. The predicted amino acid sequences of productive clones were used to derive the mean CDR3 Kyte-Doolittle hydropathy. The R hclust function was used to hierarchically cluster scaled V gene usage with Manhattan distance and complete linkage. Sharing of clones by CDR3 amino acid sequence was evaluated by resampling 12 repertoires per group over 100 rounds. The repertoires were searched for around 75 published EBV-specific and fewer than 250 published CMV-specific TCRbeta sequences. A couple of CVID samples that yielded fewer than 10,000 sequences were excluded from the analysis, so 42 CVID repertoires were retained. Here the immuneACCESS table is served through TCRdb, limited to in-frame sequences with V and J called. Missing clones are a known gap in these copies; in checked studies unresolved V genes cover under half, and the rest lacks a known reason. V, J and clone size are taken as reported in that table, and D and trimming were inferred from the DNA itself. Here the sample lists under 60,000 clones, none seen once only. The biggest ten clones account for approximately 3.6% of the sample.

This specimen comes from a study of T cell clonality in common variable immunodeficiency (dated by TCRdb to between 2015 and 2017). From the cysteine up to the phenylalanine, the CDR3 has a length of 13 residues. Sequencing covers 30 bases of the CDR3, shown here with the frame starting at base 1. The V and J ends are trimmed by 2 bases and 3 bases, leaving 5 bases between them. According to the germline V gene (reference sequence), CDR1 reads SEHNR and CDR2 reads FQNEAQ. Paper-wide results and their limitations: TCRbeta clonality was higher in CVID subjects than in healthy controls (t-test p = 0.018), and the increase was most characteristic of about a third of subjects. Even though DNA input was equal, the average per sample came to 65,000 to 85,000 unique sequences for controls compared with about 30,000 for CVID samples. According to the authors, figuring out what caused the increased clonality in CVID would require sequencing the repertoires of T cell subpopulations. CVID TCRbeta sequences reportedly showed fewer deletions and N-nucleotide insertions and lacked highly modified clones with 13 or more V deletions. CVID subjects shared fewer TCRbeta clones with each other than healthy controls did (p < 0.0001). Patient heterogeneity within the CVID cohort put limits on correlating repertoire features with clinical complications.

The sequence came from a person between 18 and 75 years old in good health. Sequencing was done on a sample of peripheral blood mononuclear cells. Rearrangement joined TRBV7-9 to TRBJ1-3; the D gene assignment is ambiguous. The CDR3 DNA, read in part, is TGTGCCAGCAGCTTAATAGATGGAAACACC. Translated, this gives CASSLIDGNT. The entire CDR3 is CASSLIDGNTIYF.